This record looks at one T cell receptor beta chain sequence and its context. No antigen is known for it. These data belong to a study of identifying expanded T cells in peripheral blood. Measured with immunoSEQ multiplex PCR; TCRdb has only the in-frame clones, and not every one. The repertoire holds approximately 97,000 clones, with 88% as singletons. The germline CDR1 and CDR2 sequences are MNHEY and SVGAGI. Deletions cut 5 bases from V and 0 bases from J, with 11 bases between. The CDR3 is 14 amino acids. Study results and caveats: Technical replicates showed about 1.2 changed clones; two weeks about 16.4; four weeks 19.

Sample: blood. The chain uses TRBV6-5 and TRBJ2-7, with D possibly being TRBD1 (6 bases). This TCR was sampled from a person between 18 and 75 years old in good health. The CDR3 loop is CASSTQGPSYEQYF. CDR3 DNA sequence: TGTGCCAGCAGTACACAGGGTCCCTCCTACGAGCAGTACTTC.